The 9 T cell receptor beta chains below were found in one sample sequenced in a study of T cells after posttransplantation cyclophosphamide. Cyclophosphamide on days +3 and +4 followed busulfan-fludarabine conditioning and a marrow graft. Produced via immunoSEQ multiplex PCR; TCRdb's table is partial and in-frame only. Reported are more than 10,000 clones, none seen only once; the ten largest carry roughly a quarter. The sample was PBMCs, taken after allogeneic stem cell transplant with posttransplant cyclophosphamide. Receptor source: a female patient in her 40s who received an allogeneic stem cell transplant from an unrelated donor, was CMV-positive, and had acute GVHD only. A subset of T cells may come from the graft donor.

In its sample, this clone was seen many times. The J gene is TRBJ1-1, the V gene TRBV5-1, with no clear D. Trimming shortened V by 4 bases and J by 3 bases, and 10 bases separated the two germline ends. Germline V CDR1 and CDR2: SGHRS, YFSETQ. The length of the CDR3 is 13 residues. Here the CDR3 reads CASSGRRDTEAFF. CDR3 sequence (DNA): TGCGCCAGCAGCGGCCGGAGGGACACTGAAGCTTTCTTT.

This clone is judged medium-sized. The CDR3 sequence is CASSRVGLAGGVEQFF. The CDR3 DNA reads TGTGCCAGCAGCCGAGTGGGGCTAGCGGGGGGGGTTGAGCAGTTCTTC. The chain is built from TRBV7-3 and TRBJ2-1; 12 bases align to TRBD2. Germline-derived CDR1 and CDR2 are SGHTA and FQGTGA. The CDR3 has 16 amino acids. V lost 5 bases to trimming and J lost 9 bases; unmatched junction nucleotides: 11.

This clone was detected many times. The rearrangement links TRBV5-4 to TRBJ1-2; D not certain. The V end was cut by 9 bases, the J end by 1 base, with 10 bases between. The CDR3 is 12 amino acids. Germline lookup yields CDR1 SGHNT and CDR2 YYREEE (reference sequence). The CDR3 DNA reads TGTGCCACCCAGCCGGGTAACTATGGCTACACCTTC. Its translation: CATQPGNYGYTF.

Many counts were recorded for this clone. The CDR3 DNA follows: TGTGCCAGCAGCCCCCGTAGGGTTGGAGGCACCGGGGAGCTGTTTTTT. Protein product: CASSPRRVGGTGELFF. The chain recombines TRBV7-9 with TRBJ2-2, with D possibly TRBD2 on 5 matching bases. Trimming pared 5 bases from V and 4 bases from J, leaving 17 bases between. The germline V gene encodes CDR1 SEHNR and CDR2 FQNEAQ (reference sequence). This CDR3 is 16 amino acids long.

This clone was counted many times. CDR3: CASSSAGGPHQPQHF. CDR3 DNA: TGCGCCAGCAGCTCCGCTGGAGGGCCCCATCAGCCCCAGCATTTT. The chain has TRBV5-1 and TRBJ1-5, with D unclear. V shed 3 bases and J shed 5 bases, with 15 bases lying between them. This CDR3 comprises 15 residues. The germline CDR1 and CDR2 sequences are SGHRS and YFSETQ.

The J gene is TRBJ2-1, the V gene TRBV7-8, with 7 bases fitting TRBD2. Germline V gene data show CDR1 as SGHVS and CDR2 as FQNEAQ. This CDR3 is 15 amino acids long. Trimming removed 10 bases from V and 4 bases from J; junction bases left unmatched: 13. The CDR3 here is CATAGGAGIYNEQFF. CDR3 DNA sequence: TGTGCCACAGCCGGGGGAGCGGGGATATACAATGAGCAGTTCTTC.

The chain recombines TRBV4-3 with TRBJ1-2; 8 bases line up with TRBD1. CDR3 length: 14 residues. The ends lost 1 base at V and 4 bases at J; junction bases unmatched: 2. Per the germline V gene, CDR1 is LGHNA and CDR2 is YSLEER. CDR3 in amino acids: CASSQGTGGYGYTF. CDR3 coding DNA: TGCGCCAGCAGCCAAGGTACAGGGGGCTATGGCTACACCTTC.

This chain uses TRBV7-9 with TRBJ2-3; TRBD2 agrees at 16 bases. The trim removed 5 bases at V and 3 bases at J, leaving 5 bases unmatched. The CDR3 extends over 17 amino acids. CDR1 is SEHNR, CDR2 FQNEAQ, per germline (reference sequence). The CDR3 DNA reads as TGTGCCAGCAGCCGCGGGACTAGCGGGGGGGCAACAGATACGCAGTATTTT. This codes for CASSRGTSGGATDTQYF.

This clone was counted many times. The genes are TRBV9 and TRBJ2-3; 11 nucleotides match TRBD2. V dropped 6 bases and J dropped 0; count of bases not matched to a gene: 3. This CDR3 has 15 residues. Germline V lookup: CDR1 SGDLS, CDR2 YYNGEE. CDR3 sequence (DNA): TGTGCCAGCAACATAGCGGGAGGGAGCACAGATACGCAGTATTTT. It codes for CASNIAGGSTDTQYF. Combining the CDR3 with reference TRBV9 and TRBJ2-3 gives the whole variable domain DSGVTQTPKHLITATGQRVTLRCSPRSGDLSVYWYQQSLDQGLQFLIQYYNGEERAKGNILERFSAQQFPDLHSELNLSSLELGDSALYFCASNIAGGSTDTQYFGPGTRLTVL.